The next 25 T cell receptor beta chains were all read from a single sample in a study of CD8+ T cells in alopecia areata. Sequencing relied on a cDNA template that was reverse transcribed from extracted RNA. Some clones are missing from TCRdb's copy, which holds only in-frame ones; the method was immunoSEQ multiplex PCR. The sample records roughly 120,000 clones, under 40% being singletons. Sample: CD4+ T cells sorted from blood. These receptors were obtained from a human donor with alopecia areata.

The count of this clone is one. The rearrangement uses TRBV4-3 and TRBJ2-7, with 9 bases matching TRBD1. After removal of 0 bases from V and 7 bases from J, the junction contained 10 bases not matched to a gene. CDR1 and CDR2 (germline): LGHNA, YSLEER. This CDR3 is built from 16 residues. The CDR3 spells CASSQDARQGGREQYF. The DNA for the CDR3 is TGCGCCAGCAGCCAAGATGCCCGACAGGGGGGACGAGAGCAGTACTTC.

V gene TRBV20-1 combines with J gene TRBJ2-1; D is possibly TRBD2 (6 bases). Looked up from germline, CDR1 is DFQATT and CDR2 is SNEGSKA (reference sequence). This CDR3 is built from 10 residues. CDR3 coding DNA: TGCAGCCTGGGGGGCAATGAGCAGTTCTTC. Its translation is CSLGGNEQFF.

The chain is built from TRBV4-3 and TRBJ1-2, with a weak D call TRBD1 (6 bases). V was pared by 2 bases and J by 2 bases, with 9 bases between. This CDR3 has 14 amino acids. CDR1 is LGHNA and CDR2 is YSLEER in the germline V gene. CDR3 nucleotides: TGCGCCAGCAGCCAACAGGACAGAAACTATGGCTACACCTTC. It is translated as CASSQQDRNYGYTF.

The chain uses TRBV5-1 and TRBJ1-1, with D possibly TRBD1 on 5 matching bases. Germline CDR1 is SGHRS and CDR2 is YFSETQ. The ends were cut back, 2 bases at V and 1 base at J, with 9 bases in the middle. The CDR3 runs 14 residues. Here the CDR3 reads CASSFAGQNTEAFF. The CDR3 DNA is TGCGCCAGCAGCTTTGCAGGGCAGAACACTGAAGCTTTCTTT. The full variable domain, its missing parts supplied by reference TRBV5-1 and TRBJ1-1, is KAGVTQTPRYLIKTRGQQVTLSCSPISGHRSVSWYQQTPGQGLQFLFEYFSETQRNKGNFPGRFSGRQFSNSRSEMNVSTLELGDSALYLCASSFAGQNTEAFFGQGTRLTVV.

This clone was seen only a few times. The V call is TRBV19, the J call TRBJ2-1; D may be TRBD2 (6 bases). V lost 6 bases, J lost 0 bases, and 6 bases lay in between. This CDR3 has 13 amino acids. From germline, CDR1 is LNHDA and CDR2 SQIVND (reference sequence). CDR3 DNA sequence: TGTGCCAGTAGCGGGAGCTCCTACAATGAGCAGTTCTTC. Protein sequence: CASSGSSYNEQFF.

The CDR3 spells CSAPTSNEQFF. CDR3 bases: TGCAGTGCTCCGACTAGCAATGAGCAGTTCTTC. The rearrangement joins TRBV20-1 to TRBJ2-1, with D possibly matching TRBD2 (6 bases). Trimming cost V 5 bases and J 6 bases, with 8 bases left between them. The CDR3 runs to 11 residues. Germline CDR1 reads DFQATT; CDR2 reads SNEGSKA (reference sequence).

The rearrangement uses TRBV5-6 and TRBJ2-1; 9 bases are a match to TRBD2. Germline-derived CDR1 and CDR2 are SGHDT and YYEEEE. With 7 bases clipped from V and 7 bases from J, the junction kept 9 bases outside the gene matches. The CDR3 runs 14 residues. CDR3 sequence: CASWQRGALNEQFF. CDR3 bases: TGTGCCAGCTGGCAGCGGGGGGCTTTGAATGAGCAGTTCTTC.

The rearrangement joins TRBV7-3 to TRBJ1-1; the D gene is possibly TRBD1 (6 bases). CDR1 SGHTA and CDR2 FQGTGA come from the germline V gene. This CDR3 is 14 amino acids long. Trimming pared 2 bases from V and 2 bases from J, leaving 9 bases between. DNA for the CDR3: TGTGCCAGCAGCTTAGCCGGGGGCAACACTGAAGCTTTCTTT. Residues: CASSLAGGNTEAFF.

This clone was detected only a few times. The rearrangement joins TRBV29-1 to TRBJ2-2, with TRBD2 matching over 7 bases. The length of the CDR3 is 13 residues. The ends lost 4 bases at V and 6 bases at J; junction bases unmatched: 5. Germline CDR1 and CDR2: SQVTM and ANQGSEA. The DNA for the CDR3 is TGCAGCGTTGGGACTAGGAGACCCGGGGAGCTGTTTTTT. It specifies CSVGTRRPGELFF.

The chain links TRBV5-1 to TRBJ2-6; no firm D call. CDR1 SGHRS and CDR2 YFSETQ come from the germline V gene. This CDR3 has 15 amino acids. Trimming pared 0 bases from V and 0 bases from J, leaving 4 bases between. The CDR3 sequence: CASSLVASGANVLTF. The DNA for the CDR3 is TGCGCCAGCAGCTTGGTCGCCTCTGGGGCCAACGTCCTGACTTTC.

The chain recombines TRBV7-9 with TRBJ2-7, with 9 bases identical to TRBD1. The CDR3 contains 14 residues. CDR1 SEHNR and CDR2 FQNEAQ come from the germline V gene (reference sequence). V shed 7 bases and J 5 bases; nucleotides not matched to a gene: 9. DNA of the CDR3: TGTGCCAGCATCCTGGGGACAGGGTTTAACGAGCAGTACTTC. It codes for CASILGTGFNEQYF.

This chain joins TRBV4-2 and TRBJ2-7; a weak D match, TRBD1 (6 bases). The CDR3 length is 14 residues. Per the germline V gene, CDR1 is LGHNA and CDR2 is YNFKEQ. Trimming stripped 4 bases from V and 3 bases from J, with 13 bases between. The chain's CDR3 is CASSRDTRDYEQYF. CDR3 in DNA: TGTGCCAGCAGCCGGGACACTCGAGACTACGAGCAGTACTTC.

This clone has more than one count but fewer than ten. DNA of the CDR3: TGCAGCGTATACAGGGAATCCTTCGGTGAAGCTTTCTTT. This encodes CSVYRESFGEAFF. V and J are TRBV29-1 and TRBJ1-1; perhaps TRBD1 as D (6 bases). The germline V gene has CDR1 SQVTM and CDR2 ANQGSEA. V lost 6 bases to trimming and J lost 7 bases, with 18 bases between them. There are 13 residues in the CDR3.

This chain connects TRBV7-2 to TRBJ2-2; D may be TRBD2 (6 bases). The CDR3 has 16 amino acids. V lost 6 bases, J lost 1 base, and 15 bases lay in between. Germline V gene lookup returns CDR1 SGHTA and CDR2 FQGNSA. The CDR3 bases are TGTGCCAGCAGGCCCCCTAACGGGAGGAACACCGGGGAGCTGTTTTTT. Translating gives CASRPPNGRNTGELFF.

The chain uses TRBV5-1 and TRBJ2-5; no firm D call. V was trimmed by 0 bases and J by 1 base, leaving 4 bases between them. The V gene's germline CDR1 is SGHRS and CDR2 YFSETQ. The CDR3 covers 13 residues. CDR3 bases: TGCGCCAGCAGCTTGGCCCTCCAAGAGACCCAGTACTTC. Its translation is CASSLALQETQYF.

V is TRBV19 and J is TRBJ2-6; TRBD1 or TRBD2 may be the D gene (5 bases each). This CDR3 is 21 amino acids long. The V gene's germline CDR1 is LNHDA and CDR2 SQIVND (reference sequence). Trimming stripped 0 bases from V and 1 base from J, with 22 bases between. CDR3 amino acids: CASSIDPSSGRGLSGANVLTF. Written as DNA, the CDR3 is TGTGCCAGTAGTATAGATCCAAGTTCGGGACGGGGTCTTTCTGGGGCCAACGTCCTGACTTTC.

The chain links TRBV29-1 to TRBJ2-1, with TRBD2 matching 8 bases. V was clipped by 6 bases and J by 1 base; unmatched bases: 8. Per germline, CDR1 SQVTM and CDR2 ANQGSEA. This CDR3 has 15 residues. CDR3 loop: CSVASGSSSYNEQFF. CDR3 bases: TGCAGCGTCGCCAGCGGGAGTAGTTCCTACAATGAGCAGTTCTTC.

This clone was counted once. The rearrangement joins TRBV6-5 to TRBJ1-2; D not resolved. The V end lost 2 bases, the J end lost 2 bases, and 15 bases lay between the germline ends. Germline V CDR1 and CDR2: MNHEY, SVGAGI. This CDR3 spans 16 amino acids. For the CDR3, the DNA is TGTGCCAGCAGTTACCCTATAGATGGGGAAAACTATGGCTACACCTTC. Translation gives CASSYPIDGENYGYTF.

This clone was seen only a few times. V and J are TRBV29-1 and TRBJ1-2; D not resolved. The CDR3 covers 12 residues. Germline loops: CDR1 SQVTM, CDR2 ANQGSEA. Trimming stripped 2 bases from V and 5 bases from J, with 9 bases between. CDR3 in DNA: TGCAGCGTTGAACCCGGGCCTTATGGCTACACCTTC. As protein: CSVEPGPYGYTF.

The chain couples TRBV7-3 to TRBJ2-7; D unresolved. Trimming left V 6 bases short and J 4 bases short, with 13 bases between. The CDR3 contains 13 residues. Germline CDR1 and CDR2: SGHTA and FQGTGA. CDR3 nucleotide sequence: TGTGCCAGCAGGTCAACTGGGGTGTACGAGCAGTACTTC. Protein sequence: CASRSTGVYEQYF.

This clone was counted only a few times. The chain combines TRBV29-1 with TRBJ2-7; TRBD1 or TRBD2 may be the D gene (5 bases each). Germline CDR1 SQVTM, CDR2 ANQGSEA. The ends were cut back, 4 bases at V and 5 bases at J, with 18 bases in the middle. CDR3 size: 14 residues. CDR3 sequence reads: CSVGSGTALHEQYF. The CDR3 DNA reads TGCAGCGTTGGTTCCGGGACGGCCCTCCACGAGCAGTACTTC.

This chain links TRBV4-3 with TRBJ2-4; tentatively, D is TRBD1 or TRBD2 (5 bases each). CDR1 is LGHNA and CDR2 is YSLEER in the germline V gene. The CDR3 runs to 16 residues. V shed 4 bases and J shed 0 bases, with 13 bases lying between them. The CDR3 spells CASSPGQGIAKNIQYF. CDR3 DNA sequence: TGCGCCAGCAGCCCGGGGCAGGGAATAGCCAAAAACATTCAGTACTTC.

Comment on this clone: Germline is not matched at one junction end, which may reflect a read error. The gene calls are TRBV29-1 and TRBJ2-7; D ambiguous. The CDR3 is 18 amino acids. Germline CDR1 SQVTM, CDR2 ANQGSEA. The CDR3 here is CSVAPHLTEVYNSYEQHF. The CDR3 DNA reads TGCAGCGTTGCCCCACATCTAACCGAAGTATATAACTCCTACGAGCAGCACTTC.

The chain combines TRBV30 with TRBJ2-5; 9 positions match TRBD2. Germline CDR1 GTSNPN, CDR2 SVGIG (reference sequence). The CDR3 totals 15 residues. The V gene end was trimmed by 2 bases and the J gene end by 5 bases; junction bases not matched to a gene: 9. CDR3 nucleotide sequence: TGTGCCTGGAGTATCGGGGCGGGAGGGCCGGAGACCCAGTACTTC. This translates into CAWSIGAGGPETQYF.

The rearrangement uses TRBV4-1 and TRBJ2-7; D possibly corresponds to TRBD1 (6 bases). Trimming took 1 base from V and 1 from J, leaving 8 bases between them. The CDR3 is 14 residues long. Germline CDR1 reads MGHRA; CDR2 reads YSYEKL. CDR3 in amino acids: CASSQGGRSYEQYF. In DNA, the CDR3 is TGCGCCAGCAGCCAAGGGGGGCGGTCCTACGAGCAGTACTTC.